These T cell receptor beta chains were read from a single sample in a study of blood T cell repertoires in COVID-19. Profiling relied on immunoSEQ multiplex PCR, and the TCRdb table lists in-frame clones only, not all of them. Of more than 150,000 clones listed, roughly 85% were seen once; the top ten hold about 26%. Sequenced input: peripheral blood. The receptors come from a woman in her 70s with acute or convalescent COVID-19. Each CDR3 is given with its conserved first and last residue. A D gene is named only where the DNA matches it firmly. Some rows have no size entry. The others give once, few or many, or a class for an expanded clone.

TRBV30	NA	NA	TRBJ2-3	CAWAGSTDTQYF	TGTGCCTGGGCGGGGAGCACAGATACGCAGTATTTT
TRBV3-1/TRBV3-2	NA	NA	TRBJ1-6	CASSQEYSSQANSPLHF	TGTGCCAGCAGCCAAGAGTACTCCAGCCAGGCTAATTCACCCCTCCACTTT
TRBV30	TRBD1	NA	TRBJ2-3	CAWKDRGETDTQYF	TGTGCCTGGAAGGACAGGGGCGAAACAGATACGCAGTATTTT
TRBV5-1	NA	NA	TRBJ2-2	CASSQTSNLSGELFF	TGCGCCAGCTCCCAGACTAGTAATTTGTCCGGGGAGCTGTTTTTT
TRBV3-1/TRBV3-2	NA	NA	TRBJ2-2	CASTVRGLSTGELFF	TGTGCCAGCACCGTCCGAGGATTGTCGACCGGGGAGCTGTTTTTT
TRBV5-1	NA	NA	TRBJ1-1	CASSPGFRSMNTEAFF	TGCGCCAGCAGTCCGGGGTTCCGTTCGATGAACACTGAAGCTTTCTTT
TRBV7-3	NA	NA	TRBJ2-1	CASSSGRLGYNEQFF	TGTGCCAGCAGCTCCGGTAGACTAGGCTACAATGAGCAGTTCTTC
TRBV11-2	TRBD2	NA	TRBJ2-1	CASSFLSLAFDNEQFF	TGTGCCAGCAGCTTTCTTTCACTAGCGTTCGACAATGAGCAGTTCTTC
TRBV19	NA	NA	TRBJ1-6	CASSRSGRWSYNSPLHF	TGTGCCAGTAGTCGCTCAGGTCGGTGGTCCTATAATTCACCCCTCCACTTT
TRBV7-8	TRBD2	NA	TRBJ2-7	CASSPLTAGGYEQYF	TGTGCCAGCAGCCCTCTCACAGCGGGGGGCTACGAGCAGTACTTC
TRBV19	NA	NA	TRBJ1-1	CASTAGQTNTEAFF	TGTGCCAGTACCGCCGGACAGACGAACACTGAAGCTTTCTTT
TRBV19	TRBD1	NA	TRBJ1-5	CASSRGQGTWEAQHF	TGTGCCAGTAGTAGGGGACAGGGGACCTGGGAAGCCCAGCATTTT
TRBV19	NA	NA	TRBJ1-1	CASSIDRQTEAFF	TGTGCCAGTAGTATAGATCGACAGACAGAAGCTTTCTTT
TRBV24-1	NA	NA	TRBJ2-2	CATGRQGGNTGELFF	TGTGCCACCGGGAGACAGGGAGGCAACACCGGGGAGCTGTTTTTT
TRBV5-5	TRBD2	NA	TRBJ2-2	CASSKGLANTGELFF	TGTGCCAGCAGCAAAGGACTAGCGAACACCGGGGAGCTGTTTTTT
TRBV19	NA	once	TRBJ2-1	CASSTQAHSYNEQFF	TGTGCCAGTAGTACACAGGCGCACTCCTACAATGAGCAGTTCTTC
TRBV11-3	TRBD2	NA	TRBJ2-1	CASSSQTSGRVNEQFF	TGTGCCAGCAGCTCCCAGACTAGCGGGAGGGTCAATGAGCAGTTCTTC
TRBV28	TRBD1	NA	TRBJ1-2	CASSLGQGRVDYGYTF	TGTGCCAGCAGTTTAGGACAGGGGAGGGTTGACTATGGCTACACCTTC
TRBV7-3	NA	NA	TRBJ1-1	CASSLMRDTEAFF	TGTGCCAGCAGCTTAATGCGGGACACTGAAGCTTTCTTT
TRBV2	NA	NA	TRBJ2-2	CASSVQVGTGELFF	TGTGCCAGCAGTGTCCAGGTCGGCACCGGGGAGCTGTTTTTT
TRBV2	NA	NA	TRBJ2-5	CASSAGHGGETQYF	TGTGCCAGCAGTGCTGGACACGGTGGGGAGACCCAGTACTTC
TRBV30	TRBD2	NA	TRBJ2-2	CAWSGLAGTETGELFF	TGTGCCTGGAGCGGACTAGCGGGGACCGAAACCGGGGAGCTGTTTTTT
TRBV12-5	NA	NA	TRBJ1-1	CASGLVPVDTEAFF	TGTGCTAGTGGTTTGGTACCGGTTGACACTGAAGCTTTCTTT
TRBV20-1	TRBD1	NA	TRBJ1-4	CSASRTGQNEKLFF	TGCAGTGCTAGTAGGACAGGGCAAAATGAAAAACTGTTTTTT
TRBV10-3	TRBD2	NA	TRBJ2-2	CAISPGLAGLGGELFF	TGTGCCATCAGCCCCGGACTAGCGGGATTAGGCGGGGAGCTGTTTTTT
TRBV19	NA	NA	TRBJ1-4	CASSMAGRGYATSATNEKLFF	TGTGCCAGTAGTATGGCCGGCAGAGGGTATGCTACCAGTGCAACTAATGAAAAACTGTTTTTT
TRBV2	TRBD1	once	TRBJ2-4	CASSELDRVTKNIQYF	TGTGCCAGCAGCGAACTGGACAGGGTGACCAAAAACATTCAGTACTTC